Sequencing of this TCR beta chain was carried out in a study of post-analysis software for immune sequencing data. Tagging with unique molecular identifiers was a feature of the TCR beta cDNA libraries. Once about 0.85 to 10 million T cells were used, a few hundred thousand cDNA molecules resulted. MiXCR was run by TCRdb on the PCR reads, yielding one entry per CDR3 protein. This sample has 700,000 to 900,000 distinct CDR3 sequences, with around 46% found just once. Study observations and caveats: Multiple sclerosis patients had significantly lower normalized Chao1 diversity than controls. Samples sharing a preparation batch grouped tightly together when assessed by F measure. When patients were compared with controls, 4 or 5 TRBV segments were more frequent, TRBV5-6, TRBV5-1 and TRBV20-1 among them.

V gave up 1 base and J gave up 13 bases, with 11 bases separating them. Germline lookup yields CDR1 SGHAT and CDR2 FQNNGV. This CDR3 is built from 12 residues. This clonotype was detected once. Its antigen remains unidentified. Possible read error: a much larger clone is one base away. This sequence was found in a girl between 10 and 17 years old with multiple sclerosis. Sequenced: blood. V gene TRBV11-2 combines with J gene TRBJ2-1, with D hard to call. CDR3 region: CASSLVQETQFF. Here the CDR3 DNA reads TGTGCCAGCAGCTTAGTCCAAGAGACCCAGTTCTTC.